This TCR beta chain was recovered during a study of blood T cell repertoires in COVID-19. Across the study: From T cells, B-cell-depleted T cells, or PBMCs came the material, which was cDNA or gDNA.

In the original analysis: It was from reference gene primer amplification that nucleated cell counts were estimated. Profiling relied on immunoSEQ multiplex PCR, and the TCRdb table lists in-frame clones only, not all of them. V and J calls and clone size are given by that table; D and trimming were obtained from the DNA. The sample yields 250,000 to 400,000 clones, roughly 88% seen once. Trimming removed 5 bases at V and 3 bases at J, with 8 bases between. From germline, CDR1 is MGHDK and CDR2 SYGVNS. This CDR3 comprises 12 residues. V and J are TRBV25-1 and TRBJ2-7; TRBD1 might be the D (5 bases). The TCR comes from a woman under 40 with COVID-19, enrolled during active disease. The material sequenced was peripheral blood. The CDR3 loop is CASSLTGYEQYF. In DNA form, the CDR3 reads TGTGCCAGCAGTCTTACAGGCTACGAGCAGTACTTC.